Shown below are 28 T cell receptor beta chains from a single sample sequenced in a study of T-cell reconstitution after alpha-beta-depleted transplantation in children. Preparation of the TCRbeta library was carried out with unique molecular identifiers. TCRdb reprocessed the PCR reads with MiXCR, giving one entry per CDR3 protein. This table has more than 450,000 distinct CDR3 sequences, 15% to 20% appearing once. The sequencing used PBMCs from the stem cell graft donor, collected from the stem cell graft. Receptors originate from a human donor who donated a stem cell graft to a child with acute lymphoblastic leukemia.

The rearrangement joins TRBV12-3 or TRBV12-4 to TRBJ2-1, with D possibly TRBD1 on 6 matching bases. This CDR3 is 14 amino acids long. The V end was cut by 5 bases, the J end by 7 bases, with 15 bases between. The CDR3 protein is CASSPTLQGNEQFF. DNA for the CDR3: TGTGCCAGCAGTCCAACTCTACAGGGAAATGAGCAGTTCTTC.

The CDR3 loop is CSARWDLTPTF. CDR3 in DNA: TGCAGTGCTAGATGGGACCTAACCCCCACCTTC. V usage is TRBV20-1 and J usage is TRBJ1-2; possible D gene TRBD1, 5 bases. The CDR3 has 11 amino acids. The germline CDR1 and CDR2 sequences are DFQATT and SNEGSKA (reference sequence). The V and J ends lost 2 bases and 13 bases respectively, with 14 bases between them.

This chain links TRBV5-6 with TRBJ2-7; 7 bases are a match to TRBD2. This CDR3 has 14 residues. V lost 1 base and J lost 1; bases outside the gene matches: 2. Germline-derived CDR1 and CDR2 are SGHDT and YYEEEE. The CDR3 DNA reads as TGTGCCAGCAGCTTGCCTAGCGGATCCTACGAGCAGTACTTC. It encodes CASSLPSGSYEQYF.

CDR3 residues: CASSYWTSERGTDTQYF. CDR3 bases: TGTGCCAGCAGTTACTGGACCTCGGAGCGGGGGACAGATACGCAGTATTTT. The V and J genes are TRBV6-8 and TRBJ2-3; 8 positions match TRBD2. V shed 1 base and J 3 bases; nucleotides not matched to a gene: 9. The CDR3 is 17 amino acids. Germline V CDR1 and CDR2: MNHGY, SAAAGT.

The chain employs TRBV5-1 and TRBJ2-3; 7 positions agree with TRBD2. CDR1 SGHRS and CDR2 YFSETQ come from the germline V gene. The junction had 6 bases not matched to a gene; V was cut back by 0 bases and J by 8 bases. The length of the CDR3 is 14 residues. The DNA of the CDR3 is TGCGCCAGCAGCTTGGGAGGGAGGGCCGGTACGCAGTATTTT. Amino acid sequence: CASSLGGRAGTQYF.

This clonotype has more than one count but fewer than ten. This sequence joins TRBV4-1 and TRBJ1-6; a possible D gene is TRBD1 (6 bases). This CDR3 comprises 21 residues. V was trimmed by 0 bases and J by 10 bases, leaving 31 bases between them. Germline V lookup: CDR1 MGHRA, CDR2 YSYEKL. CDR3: CASSQDIRRQAVVTGRSPLHF. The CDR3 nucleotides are TGCGCCAGCAGCCAAGATATAAGGCGACAGGCAGTGGTCACTGGTAGATCACCCCTCCACTTT.

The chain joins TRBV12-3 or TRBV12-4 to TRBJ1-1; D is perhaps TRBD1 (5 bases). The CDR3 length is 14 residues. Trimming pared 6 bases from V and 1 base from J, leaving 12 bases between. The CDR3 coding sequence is TGTGCCAGCAGGACGCAGGGACCGAACACTGAAGCTTTCTTT. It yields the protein CASRTQGPNTEAFF.

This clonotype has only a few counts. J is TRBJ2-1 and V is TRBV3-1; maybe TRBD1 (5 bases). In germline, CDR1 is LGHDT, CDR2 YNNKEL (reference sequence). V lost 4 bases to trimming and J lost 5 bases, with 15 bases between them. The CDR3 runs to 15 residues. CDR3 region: CASSPWQGRHNEQFF. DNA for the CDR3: TGTGCCAGCAGCCCATGGCAGGGTCGCCACAATGAGCAGTTCTTC.

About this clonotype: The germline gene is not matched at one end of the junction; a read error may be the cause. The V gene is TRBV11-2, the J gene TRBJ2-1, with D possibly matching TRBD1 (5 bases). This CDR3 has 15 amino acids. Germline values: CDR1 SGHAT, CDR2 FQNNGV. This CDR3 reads CASSSMKGAYNEQFF. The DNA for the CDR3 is TGTGCCAGCAGCTCCATGAAAGGGGCCTATAATGAGCAGTTCTTC.

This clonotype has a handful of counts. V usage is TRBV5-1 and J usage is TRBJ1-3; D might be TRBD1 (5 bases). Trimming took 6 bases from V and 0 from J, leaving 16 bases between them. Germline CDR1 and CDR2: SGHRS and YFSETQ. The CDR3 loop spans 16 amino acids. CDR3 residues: CASTVGTSNSGNTIYF. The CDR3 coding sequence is TGCGCCAGCACCGTTGGGACCTCCAACTCTGGAAACACCATATATTTT.

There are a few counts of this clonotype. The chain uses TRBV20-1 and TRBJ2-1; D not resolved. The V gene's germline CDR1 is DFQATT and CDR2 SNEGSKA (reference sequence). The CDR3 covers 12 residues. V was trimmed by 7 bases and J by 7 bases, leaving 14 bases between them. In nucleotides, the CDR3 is TGCAGTGTTGAGCCCGGGTGGAATGAGCAGTTCTTC. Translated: CSVEPGWNEQFF.

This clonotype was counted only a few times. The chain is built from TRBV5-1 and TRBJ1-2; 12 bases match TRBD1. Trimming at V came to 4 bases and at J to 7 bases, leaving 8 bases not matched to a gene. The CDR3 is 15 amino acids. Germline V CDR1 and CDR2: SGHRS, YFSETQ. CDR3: CASSGSGQGARGYTF. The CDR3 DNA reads TGCGCCAGCAGCGGATCGGGACAGGGGGCGCGTGGCTACACCTTC.

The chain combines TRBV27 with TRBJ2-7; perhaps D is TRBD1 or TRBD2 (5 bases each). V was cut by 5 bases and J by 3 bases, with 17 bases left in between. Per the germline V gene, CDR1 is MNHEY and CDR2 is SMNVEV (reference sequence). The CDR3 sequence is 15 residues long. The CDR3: CASSGGPGRIYEQYF. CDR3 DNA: TGTGCCAGCAGTGGAGGACCGGGACGGATCTACGAGCAGTACTTC.

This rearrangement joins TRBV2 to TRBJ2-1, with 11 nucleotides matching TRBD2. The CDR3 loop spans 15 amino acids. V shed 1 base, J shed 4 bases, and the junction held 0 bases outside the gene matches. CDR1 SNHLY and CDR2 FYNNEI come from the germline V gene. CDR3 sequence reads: CASSEGLAGYNEQFF. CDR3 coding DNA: TGTGCCAGCAGTGAAGGACTAGCGGGATACAATGAGCAGTTCTTC.

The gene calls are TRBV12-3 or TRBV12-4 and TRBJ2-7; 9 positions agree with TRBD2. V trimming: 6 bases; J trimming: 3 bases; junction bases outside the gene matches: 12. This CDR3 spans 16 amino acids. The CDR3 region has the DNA TGTGCCAGCAGCGTCGCTGCGGGACTAGCTCACTACGAGCAGTACTTC. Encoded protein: CASSVAAGLAHYEQYF.

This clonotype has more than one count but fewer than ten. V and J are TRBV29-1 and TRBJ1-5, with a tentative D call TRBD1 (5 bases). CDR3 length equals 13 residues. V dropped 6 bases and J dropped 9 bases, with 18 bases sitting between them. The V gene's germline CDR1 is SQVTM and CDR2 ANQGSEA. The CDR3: CSVRDVPRGPQHF. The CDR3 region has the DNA TGCAGCGTCCGGGACGTACCTCGAGGGCCCCAGCATTTT.

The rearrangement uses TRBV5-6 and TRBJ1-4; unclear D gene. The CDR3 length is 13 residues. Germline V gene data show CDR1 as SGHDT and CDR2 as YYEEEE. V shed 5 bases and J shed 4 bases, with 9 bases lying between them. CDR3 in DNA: TGTGCCAGCAGTCCGGGGAATAATGAAAAACTGTTTTTT. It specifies CASSPGNNEKLFF.

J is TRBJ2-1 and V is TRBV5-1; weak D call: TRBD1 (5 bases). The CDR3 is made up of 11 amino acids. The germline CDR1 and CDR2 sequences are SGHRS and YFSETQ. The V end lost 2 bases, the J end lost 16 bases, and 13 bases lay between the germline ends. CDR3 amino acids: CASSLGEGEFF. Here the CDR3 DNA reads TGCGCCAGCAGCTTAGGCGAAGGGGAATTCTTC. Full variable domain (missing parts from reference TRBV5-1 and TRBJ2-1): KAGVTQTPRYLIKTRGQQVTLSCSPISGHRSVSWYQQTPGQGLQFLFEYFSETQRNKGNFPGRFSGRQFSNSRSEMNVSTLELGDSALYLCASSLGEGEFFGPGTRLTVL.

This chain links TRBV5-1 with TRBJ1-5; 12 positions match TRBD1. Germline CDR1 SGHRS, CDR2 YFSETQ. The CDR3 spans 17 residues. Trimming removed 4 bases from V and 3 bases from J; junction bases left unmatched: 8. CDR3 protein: CASSPGQGAGYNQPQHF. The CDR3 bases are TGCGCCAGCAGCCCGGGACAGGGGGCGGGTTACAATCAGCCCCAGCATTTT.

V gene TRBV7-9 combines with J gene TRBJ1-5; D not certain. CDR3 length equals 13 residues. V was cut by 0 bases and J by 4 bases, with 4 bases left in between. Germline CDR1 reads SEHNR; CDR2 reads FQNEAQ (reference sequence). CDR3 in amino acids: CASSLAFNQPQHF. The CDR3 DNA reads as TGTGCCAGCAGCTTAGCTTTTAATCAGCCCCAGCATTTT. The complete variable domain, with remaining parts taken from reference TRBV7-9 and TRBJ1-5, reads DTGVSQNPRHKITKRGQNVTFRCDPISEHNRLYWYRQTLGQGPEFLTYFQNEAQLEKSRLLSDRFSAERPKGSFSTLEIQRTEQGDSAMYLCASSLAFNQPQHFGDGTRLSIL.

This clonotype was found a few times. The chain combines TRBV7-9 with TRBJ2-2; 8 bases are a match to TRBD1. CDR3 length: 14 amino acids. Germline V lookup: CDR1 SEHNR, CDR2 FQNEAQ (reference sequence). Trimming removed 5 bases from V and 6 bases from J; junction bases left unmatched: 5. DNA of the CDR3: TGTGCCAGCAGCGAACTACAGGGGGCCGGGGAGCTGTTTTTT. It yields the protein CASSELQGAGELFF.

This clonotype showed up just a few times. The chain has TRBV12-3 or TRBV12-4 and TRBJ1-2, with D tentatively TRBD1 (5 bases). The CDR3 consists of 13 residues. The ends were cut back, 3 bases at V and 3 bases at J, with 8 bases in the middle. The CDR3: CASSLGGHYGYTF. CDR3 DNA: TGTGCCAGCAGTTTGGGGGGACACTATGGCTACACCTTC.

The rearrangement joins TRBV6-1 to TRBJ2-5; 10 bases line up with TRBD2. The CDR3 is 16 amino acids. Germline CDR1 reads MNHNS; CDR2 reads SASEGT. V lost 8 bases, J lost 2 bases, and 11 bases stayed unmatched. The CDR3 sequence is CASRGGLASLQETQYF. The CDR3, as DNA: TGTGCCAGCCGGGGGGGACTAGCGAGTTTACAAGAGACCCAGTACTTC.

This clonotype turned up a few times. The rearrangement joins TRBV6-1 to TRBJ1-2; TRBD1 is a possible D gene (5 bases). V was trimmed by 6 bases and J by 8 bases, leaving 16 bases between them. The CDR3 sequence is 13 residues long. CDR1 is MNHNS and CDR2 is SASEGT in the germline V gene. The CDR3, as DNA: TGTGCCAGCAGCGGGGGACTACCGGCCGGCTACACCTTC. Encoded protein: CASSGGLPAGYTF.

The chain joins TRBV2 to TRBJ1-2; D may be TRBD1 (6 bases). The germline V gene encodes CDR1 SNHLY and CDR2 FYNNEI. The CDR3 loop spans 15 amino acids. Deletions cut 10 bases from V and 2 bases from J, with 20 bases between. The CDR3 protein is CATTQGRGNNYGYTF. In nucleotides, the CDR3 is TGTGCCACCACCCAGGGCAGGGGAAACAACTATGGCTACACCTTC.

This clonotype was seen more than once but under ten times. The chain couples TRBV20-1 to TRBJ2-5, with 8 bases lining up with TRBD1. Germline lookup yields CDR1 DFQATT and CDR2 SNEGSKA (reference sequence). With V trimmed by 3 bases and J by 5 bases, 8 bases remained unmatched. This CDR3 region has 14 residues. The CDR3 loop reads CSASRYRGMETQYF. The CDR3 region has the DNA TGCAGTGCTAGCCGGTACAGGGGGATGGAGACCCAGTACTTC.

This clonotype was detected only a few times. For the CDR3, the DNA is TGTGCCAGCAGCGGGGACAGTATCTATGGCTACACCTTC. Its protein is CASSGDSIYGYTF. The chain couples TRBV6-5 to TRBJ1-2; TRBD1 matches at 7 bases. V shed 6 bases, J shed 4 bases, and the junction held 5 bases outside the gene matches. The germline V gene has CDR1 MNHEY and CDR2 SVGAGI. The CDR3 sequence is 13 residues long.

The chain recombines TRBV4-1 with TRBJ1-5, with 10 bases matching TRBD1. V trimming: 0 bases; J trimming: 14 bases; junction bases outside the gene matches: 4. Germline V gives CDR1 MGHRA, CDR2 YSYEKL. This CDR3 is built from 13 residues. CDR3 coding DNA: TGCGCCAGCAGCCAAGATCGGACAGGGGGTAAGCATTTT. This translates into CASSQDRTGGKHF.